The rows below give T cell receptor beta chains drawn from one sample of a study of T cell changes during pregnancy in multiple sclerosis. Using immunoSEQ multiplex PCR, the repertoire was profiled, and TCRdb retains in-frame clones only, with some absent. The sample comprises some 54,000 clones, 85% to 95% of which are singletons, and about 3% rests with the top ten. This specimen was CD8+ T cells from peripheral blood mononuclear cells, taken in the third trimester of pregnancy. The receptors come from a female donor with multiple sclerosis, enrolled in a pregnancy study. CDR3s include the opening cysteine and the closing phenylalanine or tryptophan. D genes are given only for firm matches. Size is omitted from some rows. Given values are once, few, many or a class for expanded clones.

d_call: -; clone_size: once; v_call: TRBV27; j_call: TRBJ2-2; cdr3_nt: TGTGCCAGCGCCCGAGATGCCGGGGAGCTGTTTTTT; cdr3_aa: CASARDAGELFF
d_call: -; clone_size: -; v_call: TRBV29-1; j_call: TRBJ2-7; cdr3_nt: TGCAGCGTGTACCTAGGACAGTCCTTCCACGAGCAGTACTTC; cdr3_aa: CSVYLGQSFHEQYF
d_call: TRBD1; clone_size: -; v_call: TRBV6-5; j_call: TRBJ2-5; cdr3_nt: TGTGCCAGCAGTTACTCGGCAGACAGGGGTTGGGAGACCCAGTACTTC; cdr3_aa: CASSYSADRGWETQYF
d_call: TRBD1; clone_size: -; v_call: TRBV7-9; j_call: TRBJ2-7; cdr3_nt: TGTGCCAGCAGCGGGGACAGGGGGAGTACCTCCTACGAGCAGTACTTC; cdr3_aa: CASSGDRGSTSYEQYF
d_call: -; clone_size: -; v_call: TRBV28; j_call: TRBJ1-5; cdr3_nt: TGTGCCAGCAGTTTTGCGGGGGTCAATCAGCCCCAGCATTTT; cdr3_aa: CASSFAGVNQPQHF
d_call: -; clone_size: -; v_call: TRBV6-4; j_call: TRBJ2-1; cdr3_nt: TGTGCCAGCAGTGGCGGGGCCCACAATGAGCAGTTCTTC; cdr3_aa: CASSGGAHNEQFF
d_call: TRBD1; clone_size: -; v_call: TRBV27; j_call: TRBJ2-7; cdr3_nt: TGTGCCAGCAGATCCGTGGGGACAGGGGCCTACGAGCAGTACTTC; cdr3_aa: CASRSVGTGAYEQYF
d_call: TRBD1; clone_size: -; v_call: TRBV29-1; j_call: TRBJ2-7; cdr3_nt: TGCAGCGTTGAAGTCTACGTGGGACAGGGCGCCTACGAGCAGTACTTC; cdr3_aa: CSVEVYVGQGAYEQYF
d_call: -; clone_size: -; v_call: TRBV25-1; j_call: TRBJ2-3; cdr3_nt: TGTGCCAGCGGAGGGGCTACCACAGATACGCAGTATTTT; cdr3_aa: CASGGATTDTQYF
d_call: TRBD2; clone_size: -; v_call: TRBV27; j_call: TRBJ2-7; cdr3_nt: TGTGCCAGCAGACTAGCGGGAGGCTACGAGCAGTACTTC; cdr3_aa: CASRLAGGYEQYF
d_call: -; clone_size: -; v_call: TRBV6-5; j_call: TRBJ2-6; cdr3_nt: TGTGCCAGCAGCGCCGCGGGGCGAGTTTTAACTTTC; cdr3_aa: CASSAAGRVLTF
d_call: TRBD1; clone_size: few; v_call: TRBV19; j_call: TRBJ2-1; cdr3_nt: TGTGCCAGTAGTGGGGACAGCAGCTACAATGAGCAGTTCTTC; cdr3_aa: CASSGDSSYNEQFF
d_call: -; clone_size: -; v_call: TRBV14; j_call: TRBJ2-3; cdr3_nt: TGTGCCAGCAGCCAAGTTTGGGCCGCCTCCACAGATACGCAGTATTTT; cdr3_aa: CASSQVWAASTDTQYF
d_call: -; clone_size: -; v_call: TRBV30; j_call: TRBJ2-7; cdr3_nt: TGTGCCTGGAGCGGGGTTGGGTCCTTCTCCTACGAGCAGTACTTC; cdr3_aa: CAWSGVGSFSYEQYF
d_call: TRBD1; clone_size: -; v_call: TRBV5-1; j_call: TRBJ1-2; cdr3_nt: TGCGCCAGCAGCTTGGGGACAGGGGGTTATGGCTACACCTTC; cdr3_aa: CASSLGTGGYGYTF
d_call: TRBD2; clone_size: -; v_call: TRBV30; j_call: TRBJ2-3; cdr3_nt: TGTGCCTGGAGTCCGAGCGGGAGGGCCAAACACAGCGCATTTGGAGATACGCAGTATTTT; cdr3_aa: CAWSPSGRAKHSAFGDTQYF
d_call: TRBD1; clone_size: -; v_call: TRBV18; j_call: TRBJ2-7; cdr3_nt: TGTGCCAGCTCACCAGTCCCGGGACAGGGCCCGAGGGCTCTCGAGCAGTACTTC; cdr3_aa: CASSPVPGQGPRALEQYF
d_call: -; clone_size: -; v_call: TRBV10-3; j_call: TRBJ1-2; cdr3_nt: TGTGCCATCAGTGACCCCACCGGGCAGGGTTTATACGGCTACACCTTC; cdr3_aa: CAISDPTGQGLYGYTF
d_call: -; clone_size: -; v_call: TRBV7-9; j_call: TRBJ2-3; cdr3_nt: TGTGCCAGCAGCTTAGATTTGTTAGGGAGTGCAGAAACAGATACGCAGTATTTT; cdr3_aa: CASSLDLLGSAETDTQYF
d_call: TRBD1; clone_size: -; v_call: TRBV28; j_call: TRBJ2-2; cdr3_nt: TGTGCCAGCAGTCCGCAGACAGGGGGCCCCGGGGAGCTGTTTTTT; cdr3_aa: CASSPQTGGPGELFF
d_call: -; clone_size: -; v_call: TRBV19; j_call: TRBJ1-1; cdr3_nt: TGTGCCAGTAGTATTGATGGAGGCACGCCGAACACTGAAGCTTTCTTT; cdr3_aa: CASSIDGGTPNTEAFF
d_call: TRBD1; clone_size: -; v_call: TRBV19; j_call: TRBJ1-5; cdr3_nt: TGTGCCACCCGAGGGACAGTAAATCAGCCCCAGCATTTT; cdr3_aa: CATRGTVNQPQHF
d_call: TRBD1; clone_size: few; v_call: TRBV6-5; j_call: TRBJ1-2; cdr3_nt: TGTGCCAGCAGTTACCGCGGGACAGCCATAAACTATGGCTACACCTTC; cdr3_aa: CASSYRGTAINYGYTF
d_call: -; clone_size: -; v_call: TRBV6-1; j_call: TRBJ1-5; cdr3_nt: TGTGCCAGCAGTGAAGCGGAGGAGGGTGGGCAGCCCCAGCATTTT; cdr3_aa: CASSEAEEGGQPQHF
d_call: -; clone_size: -; v_call: TRBV30; j_call: TRBJ1-3; cdr3_nt: TGTGCCTGGAGCTACAGTACTGGAAACACCATATATTTT; cdr3_aa: CAWSYSTGNTIYF
d_call: TRBD1; clone_size: -; v_call: TRBV6-5; j_call: TRBJ1-2; cdr3_nt: TGTGCCAGCAGTTCGTACAGGGGATACTATGGCTACACCTTC; cdr3_aa: CASSSYRGYYGYTF
d_call: TRBD1; clone_size: -; v_call: TRBV28; j_call: TRBJ1-3; cdr3_nt: TGTGCCAGCAGTTTAAACATTGGGACAGGGTTTCCCGCTGGAAACACCATATATTTT; cdr3_aa: CASSLNIGTGFPAGNTIYF
d_call: -; clone_size: once; v_call: TRBV7-9; j_call: TRBJ1-1; cdr3_nt: TGTGCCAGCAGCTTAGTTTTAGGGGATGGCACTGAAGCTTTCTTT; cdr3_aa: CASSLVLGDGTEAFF
d_call: TRBD2; clone_size: -; v_call: TRBV7-9; j_call: TRBJ2-3; cdr3_nt: TGTGCCAGCAGCTTACCCTTAGCGGGAGGTTTCACAGATACGCAGTATTTT; cdr3_aa: CASSLPLAGGFTDTQYF
d_call: -; clone_size: -; v_call: TRBV5-1; j_call: TRBJ2-5; cdr3_nt: TGCGCCAGCAGCTTCACTAGCCAAGTTCAAGAGACCCAGTACTTC; cdr3_aa: CASSFTSQVQETQYF
d_call: TRBD2; clone_size: -; v_call: TRBV29-1; j_call: TRBJ2-1; cdr3_nt: TGCAGCGTTGAAAGCACTAGCGGGAGCTACAATGAGCAGTTCTTC; cdr3_aa: CSVESTSGSYNEQFF
d_call: TRBD2; clone_size: -; v_call: TRBV7-9; j_call: TRBJ2-1; cdr3_nt: TGTGCCAGCAGCTTTGGGGGACTAGCGGGACATAGCTCCTACAATGAGCAGTTCTTC; cdr3_aa: CASSFGGLAGHSSYNEQFF
d_call: TRBD1; clone_size: -; v_call: TRBV30; j_call: TRBJ1-1; cdr3_nt: TGTGCCTGGAGTGTAAGGTGGTCAGGGGGCGTGAACACTGAAGCTTTCTTT; cdr3_aa: CAWSVRWSGGVNTEAFF
d_call: -; clone_size: -; v_call: TRBV28; j_call: TRBJ1-1; cdr3_nt: TGTGCCAGCAGTTCCGGGGCTGAAGCTTTCTTT; cdr3_aa: CASSSGAEAFF
d_call: TRBD2; clone_size: -; v_call: TRBV7-3; j_call: TRBJ2-3; cdr3_nt: TGTGCCAGCAGCTTAGCGGGAGGTTCGACAGATACGCAGTATTTT; cdr3_aa: CASSLAGGSTDTQYF
d_call: TRBD1; clone_size: -; v_call: TRBV29-1; j_call: TRBJ1-1; cdr3_nt: TGCAGCGTTCCCCCCGGACAGGTGGGGGGAGCTTTCTTT; cdr3_aa: CSVPPGQVGGAFF
d_call: -; clone_size: -; v_call: TRBV11-2; j_call: TRBJ2-7; cdr3_nt: TGTGCCAGCAGCAGATATGGGGGGAGCTCCTACGAGCAGTACTTC; cdr3_aa: CASSRYGGSSYEQYF
d_call: -; clone_size: -; v_call: TRBV29-1; j_call: TRBJ2-5; cdr3_nt: TGCAGCGCTGATACCGGGTTCGAGACCCAGTACTTC; cdr3_aa: CSADTGFETQYF
d_call: -; clone_size: -; v_call: TRBV29-1; j_call: TRBJ1-2; cdr3_nt: TGCAGCGTTGAAGATCGCGGCAGGGTCTATGGCTACACCTTC; cdr3_aa: CSVEDRGRVYGYTF
d_call: -; clone_size: -; v_call: TRBV6-6; j_call: TRBJ1-4; cdr3_nt: TGTGCCAGCAGCACAGCCCCTGGGGCTGAAAAACTGTTTTTT; cdr3_aa: CASSTAPGAEKLFF
d_call: -; clone_size: -; v_call: TRBV19; j_call: TRBJ1-5; cdr3_nt: TGTGCCAGTAGTCCTCCCCCCCGGGATTACAATCAGCCCCAGCATTTT; cdr3_aa: CASSPPPRDYNQPQHF
d_call: -; clone_size: -; v_call: TRBV6-5; j_call: TRBJ2-7; cdr3_nt: TGTGCCAGCAGCCCACTAGTGGAGGGCTACGAGCAGTACTTC; cdr3_aa: CASSPLVEGYEQYF
d_call: TRBD2; clone_size: -; v_call: TRBV6-4; j_call: TRBJ2-3; cdr3_nt: TGTGCCAGCGGGACTAGCGGGAACACAGATACGCAGTATTTT; cdr3_aa: CASGTSGNTDTQYF
d_call: TRBD2; clone_size: medium-sized; v_call: TRBV5-1; j_call: TRBJ2-1; cdr3_nt: TGCGCCAGCAGCCAACCTAGCGGGAGTGGCGGGGATGAGCAGTTCTTC; cdr3_aa: CASSQPSGSGGDEQFF
d_call: -; clone_size: -; v_call: TRBV6-5; j_call: TRBJ1-4; cdr3_nt: TGTGCCAGCAGTTACTTCCAGACAACTAATGAAAAACTGTTTTTT; cdr3_aa: CASSYFQTTNEKLFF
d_call: TRBD1; clone_size: once; v_call: TRBV5-5; j_call: TRBJ2-7; cdr3_nt: TGTGCCAGCAGCTTGGAGGGGGACAGGATGTCCTACGAGCAGTACTTC; cdr3_aa: CASSLEGDRMSYEQYF
d_call: -; clone_size: -; v_call: TRBV28; j_call: TRBJ1-3; cdr3_nt: TGTGCCAGCGGGCCACTTGGGAGCTCTGGAAACACCATATATTTT; cdr3_aa: CASGPLGSSGNTIYF
d_call: TRBD1; clone_size: -; v_call: TRBV7-9; j_call: TRBJ2-7; cdr3_nt: TGTGCCAGCAGTGACCGGGACAGGGCATTGACTGGCGAGCAGTACTTC; cdr3_aa: CASSDRDRALTGEQYF
d_call: TRBD1; clone_size: once; v_call: TRBV18; j_call: TRBJ1-1; cdr3_nt: TGTGCCAGCTCACCAACGGGACAGGGGGCACGGAGCACTGAAGCTTTCTTT; cdr3_aa: CASSPTGQGARSTEAFF
d_call: TRBD2; clone_size: -; v_call: TRBV29-1; j_call: TRBJ2-7; cdr3_nt: TGCAGCGTTGAAACCCTGACTAGCGGAGCACCTATTCACGAGCAGTACTTC; cdr3_aa: CSVETLTSGAPIHEQYF
d_call: -; clone_size: -; v_call: TRBV5-4; j_call: TRBJ2-2; cdr3_nt: TGTGCCAGCAGCCCGGTGGAGGCCGGGGAGCTGTTTTTT; cdr3_aa: CASSPVEAGELFF
d_call: TRBD1; clone_size: -; v_call: TRBV15; j_call: TRBJ1-5; cdr3_nt: TGTGCCACCAGCAGAGATAGGGACAGGGGTCAGCCCCAGCATTTT; cdr3_aa: CATSRDRDRGQPQHF